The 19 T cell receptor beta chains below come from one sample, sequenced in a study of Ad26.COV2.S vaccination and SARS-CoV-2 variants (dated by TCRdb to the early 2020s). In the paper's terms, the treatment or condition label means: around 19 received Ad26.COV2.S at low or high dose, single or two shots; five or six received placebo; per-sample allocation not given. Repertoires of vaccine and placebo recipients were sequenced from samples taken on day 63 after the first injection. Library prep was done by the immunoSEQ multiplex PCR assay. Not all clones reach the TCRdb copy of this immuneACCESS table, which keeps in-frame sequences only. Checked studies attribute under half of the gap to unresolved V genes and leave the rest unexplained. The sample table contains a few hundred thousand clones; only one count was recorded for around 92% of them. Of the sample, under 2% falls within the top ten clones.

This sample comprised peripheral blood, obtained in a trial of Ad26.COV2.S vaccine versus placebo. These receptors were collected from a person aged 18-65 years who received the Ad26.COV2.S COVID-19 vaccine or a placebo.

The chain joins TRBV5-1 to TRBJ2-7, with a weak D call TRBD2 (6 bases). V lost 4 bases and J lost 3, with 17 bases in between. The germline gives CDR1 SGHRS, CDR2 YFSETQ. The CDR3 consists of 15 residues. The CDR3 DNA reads TGCGCCAGCAGCCCGGAAGGGAGGACGAACTACGAGCAGTACTTC. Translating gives CASSPEGRTNYEQYF. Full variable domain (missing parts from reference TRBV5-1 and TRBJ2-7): KAGVTQTPRYLIKTRGQQVTLSCSPISGHRSVSWYQQTPGQGLQFLFEYFSETQRNKGNFPGRFSGRQFSNSRSEMNVSTLELGDSALYLCASSPEGRTNYEQYFGPGTRLTVT.

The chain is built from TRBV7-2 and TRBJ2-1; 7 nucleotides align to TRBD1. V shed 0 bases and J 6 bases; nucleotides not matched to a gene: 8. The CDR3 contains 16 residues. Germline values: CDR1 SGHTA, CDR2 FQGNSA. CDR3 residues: CASSLATGFLGNEQFF. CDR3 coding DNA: TGTGCCAGCAGCTTAGCGACAGGGTTTTTGGGCAATGAGCAGTTCTTC. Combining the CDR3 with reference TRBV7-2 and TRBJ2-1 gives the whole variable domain GAGVSQSPSNKVTEKGKDVELRCDPISGHTALYWYRQSLGQGLEFLIYFQGNSAPDKSGLPSDRFSAERTGGSVSTLTIQRTQQEDSAVYLCASSLATGFLGNEQFFGPGTRLTVL.

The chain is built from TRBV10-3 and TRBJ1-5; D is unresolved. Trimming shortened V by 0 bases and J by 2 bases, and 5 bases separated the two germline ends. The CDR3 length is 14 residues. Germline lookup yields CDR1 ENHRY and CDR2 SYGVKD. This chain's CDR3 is CAISESPGNQPQHF. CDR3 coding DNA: TGTGCCATCAGTGAGTCCCCCGGCAATCAGCCCCAGCATTTT.

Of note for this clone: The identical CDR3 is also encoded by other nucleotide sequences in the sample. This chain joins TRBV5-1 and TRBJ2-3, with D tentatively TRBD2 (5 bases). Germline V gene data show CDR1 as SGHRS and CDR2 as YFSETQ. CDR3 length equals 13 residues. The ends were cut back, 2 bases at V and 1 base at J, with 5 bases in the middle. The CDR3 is CASSFGGTDTQYF. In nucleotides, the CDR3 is TGCGCCAGCAGCTTCGGGGGCACAGATACGCAGTATTTT. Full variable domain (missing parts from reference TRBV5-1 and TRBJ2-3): KAGVTQTPRYLIKTRGQQVTLSCSPISGHRSVSWYQQTPGQGLQFLFEYFSETQRNKGNFPGRFSGRQFSNSRSEMNVSTLELGDSALYLCASSFGGTDTQYFGPGTRLTVL.

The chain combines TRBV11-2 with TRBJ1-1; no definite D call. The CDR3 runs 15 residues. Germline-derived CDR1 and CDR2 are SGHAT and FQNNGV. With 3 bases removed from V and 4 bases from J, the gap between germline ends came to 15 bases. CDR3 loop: CASSFGFVGGTEAFF. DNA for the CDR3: TGTGCCAGCAGCTTTGGTTTTGTCGGTGGCACTGAAGCTTTCTTT.

As DNA, the CDR3 is TGCAGCGTCGGGACAGCCCAGTACTATGGCTACACCTTC. Its translation: CSVGTAQYYGYTF. The V gene is TRBV29-1, the J gene TRBJ1-2, with 7 bases aligning to TRBD1. This CDR3 spans 13 amino acids. Per germline, CDR1 SQVTM and CDR2 ANQGSEA. The V and J ends lost 6 bases and 3 bases, in that order; junction bases with no gene match: 7.

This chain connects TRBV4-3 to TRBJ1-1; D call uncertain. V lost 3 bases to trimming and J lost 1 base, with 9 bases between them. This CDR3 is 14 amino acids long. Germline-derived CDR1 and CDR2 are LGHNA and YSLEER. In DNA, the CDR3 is TGCGCCAGCAGCCATCAAACCCAGAACACTGAAGCTTTCTTT. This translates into CASSHQTQNTEAFF.

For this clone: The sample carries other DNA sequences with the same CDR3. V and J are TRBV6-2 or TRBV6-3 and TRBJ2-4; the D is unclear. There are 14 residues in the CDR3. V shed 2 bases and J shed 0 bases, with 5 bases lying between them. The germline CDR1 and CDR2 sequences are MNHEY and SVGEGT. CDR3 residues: CASSYGLAKNIQYF. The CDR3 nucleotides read TGTGCCAGCAGTTACGGTTTAGCCAAAAACATTCAGTACTTC.

CDR3: CASSSSEDAYGKLFF. The CDR3, as DNA: TGTGCCAGCAGTTCCAGCGAAGACGCCTATGGAAAACTGTTTTTT. The chain joins TRBV7-9 to TRBJ1-4; no firm D call. From germline, CDR1 is SEHNR and CDR2 FQNEAQ (reference sequence). This CDR3 spans 15 amino acids. V was pared by 6 bases and J by 10 bases, with 21 bases between.

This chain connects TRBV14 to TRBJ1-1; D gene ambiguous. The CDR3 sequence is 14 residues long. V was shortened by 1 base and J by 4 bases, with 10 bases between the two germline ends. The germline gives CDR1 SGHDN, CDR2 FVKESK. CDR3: CASSQGQDSTEAFF. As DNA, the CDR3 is TGTGCCAGCAGCCAAGGCCAGGATAGCACTGAAGCTTTCTTT.

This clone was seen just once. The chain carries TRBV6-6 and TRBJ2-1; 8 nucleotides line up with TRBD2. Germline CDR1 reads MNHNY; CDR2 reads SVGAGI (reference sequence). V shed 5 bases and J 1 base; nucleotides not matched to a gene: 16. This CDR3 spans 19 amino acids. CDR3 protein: CASSPPFGGAKKSYNEQFF. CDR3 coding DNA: TGTGCCAGCAGTCCCCCCTTCGGGGGGGCGAAAAAATCCTACAATGAGCAGTTCTTC.

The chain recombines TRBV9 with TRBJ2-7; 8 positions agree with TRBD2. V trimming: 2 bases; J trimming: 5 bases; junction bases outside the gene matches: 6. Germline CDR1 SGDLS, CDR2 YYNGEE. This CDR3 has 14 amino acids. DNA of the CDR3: TGTGCCAGCAGCGTCGGGGGGGCTTCCCACGAGCAGTACTTC. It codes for CASSVGGASHEQYF.

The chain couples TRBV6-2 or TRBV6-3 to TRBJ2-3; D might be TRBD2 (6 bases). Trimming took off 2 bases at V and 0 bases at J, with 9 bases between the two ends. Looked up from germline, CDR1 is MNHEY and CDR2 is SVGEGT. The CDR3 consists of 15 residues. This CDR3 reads CASSYRTTSTDTQYF. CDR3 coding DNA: TGTGCCAGCAGTTACCGGACTACCAGCACAGATACGCAGTATTTT.

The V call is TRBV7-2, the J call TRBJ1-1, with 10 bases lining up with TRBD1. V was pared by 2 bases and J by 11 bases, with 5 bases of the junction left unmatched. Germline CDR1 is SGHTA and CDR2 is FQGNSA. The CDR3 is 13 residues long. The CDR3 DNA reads TGTGCCAGCAGCTTAAACCGACAGGGGGCGGCTTTCTTT. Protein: CASSLNRQGAAFF. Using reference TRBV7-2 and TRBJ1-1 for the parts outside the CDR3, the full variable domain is GAGVSQSPSNKVTEKGKDVELRCDPISGHTALYWYRQSLGQGLEFLIYFQGNSAPDKSGLPSDRFSAERTGGSVSTLTIQRTQQEDSAVYLCASSLNRQGAAFFGQGTRLTVV.

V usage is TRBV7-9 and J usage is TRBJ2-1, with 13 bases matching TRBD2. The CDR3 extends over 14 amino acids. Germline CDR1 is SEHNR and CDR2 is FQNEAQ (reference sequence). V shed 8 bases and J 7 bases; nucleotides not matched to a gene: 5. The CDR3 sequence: CASETSGGANEQFF. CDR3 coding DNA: TGTGCCAGCGAAACTAGCGGGGGGGCGAATGAGCAGTTCTTC.

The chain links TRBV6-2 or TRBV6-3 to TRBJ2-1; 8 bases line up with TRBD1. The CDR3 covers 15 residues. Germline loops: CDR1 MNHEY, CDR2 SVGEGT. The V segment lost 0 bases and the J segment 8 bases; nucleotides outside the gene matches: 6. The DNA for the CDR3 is TGTGCCAGCAGTTACTCGTGGACAGGGTCGGATGAGCAGTTCTTC. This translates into CASSYSWTGSDEQFF.

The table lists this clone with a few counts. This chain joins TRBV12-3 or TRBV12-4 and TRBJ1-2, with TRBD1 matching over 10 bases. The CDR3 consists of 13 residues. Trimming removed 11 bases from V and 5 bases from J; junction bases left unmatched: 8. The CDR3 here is CACGTGVVYGYTF. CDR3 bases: TGTGCCTGCGGGACAGGGGTGGTTTATGGCTACACCTTC.

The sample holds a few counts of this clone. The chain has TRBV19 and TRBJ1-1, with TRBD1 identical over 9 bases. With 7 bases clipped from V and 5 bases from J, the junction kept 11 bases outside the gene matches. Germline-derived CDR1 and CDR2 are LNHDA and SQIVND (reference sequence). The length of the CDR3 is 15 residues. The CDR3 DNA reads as TGTGCCAGTAACATTGTACAGGGGGCGGTAACTGAAGCTTTCTTT. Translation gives CASNIVQGAVTEAFF. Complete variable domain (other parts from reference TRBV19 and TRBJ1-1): DGGITQSPKYLFRKEGQNVTLSCEQNLNHDAMYWYRQDPGQGLRLIYYSQIVNDFQKGDIAEGYSVSREKKESFPLTVTSAQKNPTAFYLCASNIVQGAVTEAFFGQGTRLTVV.

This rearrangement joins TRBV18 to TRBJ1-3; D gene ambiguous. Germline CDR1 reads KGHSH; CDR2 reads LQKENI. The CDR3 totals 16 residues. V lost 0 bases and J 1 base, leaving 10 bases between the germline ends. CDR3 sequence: CASSPPRRDSGNTIYF. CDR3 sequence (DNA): TGTGCCAGCTCACCACCGCGAAGGGATTCTGGAAACACCATATATTTT.